This TCR beta chain was observed in a study of radiation and T cells in renal cell carcinoma. On this clone: The antigen is not known.

This table comes from immunoSEQ multiplex PCR, and its TCRdb copy is limited to in-frame clones, with some not included. The sample records 20,000 or so clones, under 65% being singletons. Broader study findings: Tumor samples were small regions of approximately 0.92 g. In nephrectomy-only tumors, top 100 clonotypes averaged about 45%, versus roughly 54% irradiated.

From germline, CDR1 is SGHDT and CDR2 YYEEEE. Trimming took 1 base from V and 5 from J; bases not matched to a gene: 13. The CDR3 contains 19 residues. The treatment here: treatment-naive control, cytoreductive nephrectomy. The tumor was a clear cell renal cell carcinoma. This clonotype was sampled from a human donor with renal cell carcinoma. This chain uses TRBV5-6 with TRBJ1-6; the match to TRBD1 covers 9 bases. The sequenced sample was tumor tissue, obtained from a patient whose treatment was nephrectomy without radiotherapy. DNA for the CDR3: TGTGCCAGCAGCTTGAATGTGCCAGGACAGGGGCTCCATAATTCACCCCTCCACTTT. It codes for CASSLNVPGQGLHNSPLHF. The variable domain in full, with the rest retrieved from reference TRBV5-6 and TRBJ1-6, is DAGVTQSPTHLIKTRGQQVTLRCSPKSGHDTVSWYQQALGQGPQFIFQYYEEEERQRGNFPDRFSGHQFPNYSSELNVNALLLGDSALYLCASSLNVPGQGLHNSPLHFGNGTRLTVT.